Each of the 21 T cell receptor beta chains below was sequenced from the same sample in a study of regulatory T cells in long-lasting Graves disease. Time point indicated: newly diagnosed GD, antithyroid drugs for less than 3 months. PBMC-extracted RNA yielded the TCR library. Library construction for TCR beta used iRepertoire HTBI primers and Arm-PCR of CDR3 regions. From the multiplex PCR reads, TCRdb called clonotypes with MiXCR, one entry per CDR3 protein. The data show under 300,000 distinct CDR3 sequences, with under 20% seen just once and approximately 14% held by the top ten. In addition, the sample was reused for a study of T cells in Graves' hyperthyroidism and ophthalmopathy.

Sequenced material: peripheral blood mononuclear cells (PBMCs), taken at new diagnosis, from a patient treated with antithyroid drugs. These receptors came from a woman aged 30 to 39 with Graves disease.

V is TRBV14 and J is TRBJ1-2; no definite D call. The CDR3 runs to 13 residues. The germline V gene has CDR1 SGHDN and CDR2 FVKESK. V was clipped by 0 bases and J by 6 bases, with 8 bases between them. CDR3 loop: CASSQDLWDGYTF. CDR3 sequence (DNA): TGTGCCAGCAGCCAAGATCTCTGGGATGGCTACACCTTC.

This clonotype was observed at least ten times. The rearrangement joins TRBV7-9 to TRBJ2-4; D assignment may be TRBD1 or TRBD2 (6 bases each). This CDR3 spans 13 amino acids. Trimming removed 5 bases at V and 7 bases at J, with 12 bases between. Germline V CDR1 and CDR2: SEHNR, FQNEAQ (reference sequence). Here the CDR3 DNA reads TGTGCCAGCAGCCGCGGGGACACTAACATTCAGTACTTC. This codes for CASSRGDTNIQYF. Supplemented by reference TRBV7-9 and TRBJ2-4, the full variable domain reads DTGVSQNPRHKITKRGQNVTFRCDPISEHNRLYWYRQTLGQGPEFLTYFQNEAQLEKSRLLSDRFSAERPKGSFSTLEIQRTEQGDSAMYLCASSRGDTNIQYFGAGTRLSVL.

The CDR3 nucleotides are TGCGCCAGCAGCCGACCCGGGACAGGCGACTATGGCTACACCTTC. Its protein product is CASSRPGTGDYGYTF. This chain connects TRBV4-1 to TRBJ1-2; 8 bases match TRBD1. Germline V lookup: CDR1 MGHRA, CDR2 YSYEKL. CDR3 length: 15 residues. Germline trimming cut 4 bases from V and 3 bases from J; bases unmatched to any gene: 7.

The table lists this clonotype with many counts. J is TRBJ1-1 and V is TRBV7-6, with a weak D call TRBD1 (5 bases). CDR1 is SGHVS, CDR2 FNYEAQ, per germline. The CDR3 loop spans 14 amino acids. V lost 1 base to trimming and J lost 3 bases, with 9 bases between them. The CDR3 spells CASSLEQVYTEAFF. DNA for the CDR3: TGTGCCAGCAGCTTAGAACAGGTCTACACTGAAGCTTTCTTT.

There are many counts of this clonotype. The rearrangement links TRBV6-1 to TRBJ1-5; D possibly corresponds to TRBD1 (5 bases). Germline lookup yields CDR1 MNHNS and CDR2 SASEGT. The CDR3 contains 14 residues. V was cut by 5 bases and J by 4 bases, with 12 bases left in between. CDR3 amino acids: CASSILQENQPQHF. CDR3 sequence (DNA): TGTGCCAGCAGTATCCTACAGGAAAATCAGCCCCAGCATTTT.

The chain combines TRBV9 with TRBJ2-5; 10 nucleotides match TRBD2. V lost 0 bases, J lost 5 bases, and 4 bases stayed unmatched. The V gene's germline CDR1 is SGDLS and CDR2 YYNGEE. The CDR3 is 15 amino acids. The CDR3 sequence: CASSVEAGGGETQYF. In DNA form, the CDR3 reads TGTGCCAGCAGCGTAGAAGCGGGGGGGGGGGAGACCCAGTACTTC.

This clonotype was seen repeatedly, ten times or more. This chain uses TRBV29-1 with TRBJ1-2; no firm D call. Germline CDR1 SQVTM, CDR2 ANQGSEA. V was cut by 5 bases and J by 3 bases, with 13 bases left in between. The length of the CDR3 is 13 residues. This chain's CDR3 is CSVNLDIHYGYTF. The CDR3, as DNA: TGCAGCGTTAACCTCGACATACACTATGGCTACACCTTC.

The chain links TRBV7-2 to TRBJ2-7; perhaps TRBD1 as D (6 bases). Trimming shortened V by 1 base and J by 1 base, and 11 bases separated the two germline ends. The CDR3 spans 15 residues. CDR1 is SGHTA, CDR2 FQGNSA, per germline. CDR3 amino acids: CASSLVSTGSYEQYF. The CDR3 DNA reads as TGTGCCAGCAGCTTAGTTTCAACAGGGTCCTACGAGCAGTACTTC.

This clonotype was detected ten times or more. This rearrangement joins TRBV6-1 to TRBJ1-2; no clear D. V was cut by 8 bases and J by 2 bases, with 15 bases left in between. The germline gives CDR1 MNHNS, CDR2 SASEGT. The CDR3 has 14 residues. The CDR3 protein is CASALGVINYGYTF. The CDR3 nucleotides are TGTGCCAGCGCACTCGGGGTTATCAACTATGGCTACACCTTC.

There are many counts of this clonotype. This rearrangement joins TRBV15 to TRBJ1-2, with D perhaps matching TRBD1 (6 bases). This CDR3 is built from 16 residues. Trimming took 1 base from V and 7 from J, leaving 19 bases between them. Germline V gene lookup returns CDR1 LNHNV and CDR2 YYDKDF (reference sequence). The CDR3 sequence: CATSRVLLGGGLGYTF. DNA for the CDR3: TGTGCCACCAGCAGAGTGTTGTTGGGGGGCGGTCTTGGCTACACCTTC.

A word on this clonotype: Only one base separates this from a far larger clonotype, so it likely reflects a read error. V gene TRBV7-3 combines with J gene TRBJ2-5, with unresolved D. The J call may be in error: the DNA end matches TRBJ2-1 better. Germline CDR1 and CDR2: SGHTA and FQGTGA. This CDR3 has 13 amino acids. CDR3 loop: CASSFADQTEQFF. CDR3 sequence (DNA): TGTGCCAGCAGCTTCGCGGACCAGACTGAGCAGTTCTTC.

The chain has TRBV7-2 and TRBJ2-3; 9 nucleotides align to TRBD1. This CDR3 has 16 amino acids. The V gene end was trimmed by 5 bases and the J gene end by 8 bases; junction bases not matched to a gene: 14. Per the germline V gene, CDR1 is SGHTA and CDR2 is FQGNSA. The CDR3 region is CASSPGTGNEGGTQYF. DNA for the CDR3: TGTGCCAGCAGCCCCGGGACAGGGAATGAGGGGGGTACGCAGTATTTT.

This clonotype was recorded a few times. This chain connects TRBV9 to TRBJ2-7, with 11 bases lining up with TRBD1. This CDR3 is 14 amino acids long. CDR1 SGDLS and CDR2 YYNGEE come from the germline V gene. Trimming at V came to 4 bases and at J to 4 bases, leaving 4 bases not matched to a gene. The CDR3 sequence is CASSRGDRGYEQYF. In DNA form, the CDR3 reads TGTGCCAGCAGCCGGGGGGACAGGGGGTACGAGCAGTACTTC.

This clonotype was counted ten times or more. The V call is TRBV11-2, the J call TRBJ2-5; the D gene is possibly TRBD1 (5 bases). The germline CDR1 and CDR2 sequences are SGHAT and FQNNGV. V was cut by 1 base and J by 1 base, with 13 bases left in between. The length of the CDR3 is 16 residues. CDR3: CASSLATGPGQETQYF. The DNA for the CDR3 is TGTGCCAGCAGCTTAGCCACAGGCCCAGGCCAAGAGACCCAGTACTTC.

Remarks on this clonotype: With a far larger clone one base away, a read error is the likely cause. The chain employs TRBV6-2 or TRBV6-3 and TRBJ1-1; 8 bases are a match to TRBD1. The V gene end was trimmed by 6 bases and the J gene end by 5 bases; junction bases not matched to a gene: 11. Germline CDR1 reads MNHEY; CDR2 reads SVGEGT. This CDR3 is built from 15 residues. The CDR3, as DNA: TGTGCCAGCAGGACCAGCCAGGGGGCTGTGACTGAAGCTTTCTTT. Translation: CASRTSQGAVTEAFF.

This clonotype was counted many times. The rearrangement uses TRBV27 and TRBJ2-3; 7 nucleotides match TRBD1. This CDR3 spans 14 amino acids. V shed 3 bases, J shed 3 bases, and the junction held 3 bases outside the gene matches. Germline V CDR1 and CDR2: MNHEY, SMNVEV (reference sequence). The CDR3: CASSLDRFTDTQYF. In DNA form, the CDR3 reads TGTGCCAGCAGTTTGGACAGGTTTACAGATACGCAGTATTTT.

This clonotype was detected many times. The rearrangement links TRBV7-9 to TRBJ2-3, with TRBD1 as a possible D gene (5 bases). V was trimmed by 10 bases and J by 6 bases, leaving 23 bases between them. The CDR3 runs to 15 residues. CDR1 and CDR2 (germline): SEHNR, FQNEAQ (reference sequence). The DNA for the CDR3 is TGTGCCACCTCCTCCCGCAGGGTGGATCACGATACGCAGTATTTT. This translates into CATSSRRVDHDTQYF.

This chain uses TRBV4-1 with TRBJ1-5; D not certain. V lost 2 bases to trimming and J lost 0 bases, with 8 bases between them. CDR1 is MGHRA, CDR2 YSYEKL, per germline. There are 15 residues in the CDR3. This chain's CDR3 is CASSQRWVSNQPQHF. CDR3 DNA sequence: TGCGCCAGCAGCCAAAGGTGGGTTAGCAATCAGCCCCAGCATTTT.

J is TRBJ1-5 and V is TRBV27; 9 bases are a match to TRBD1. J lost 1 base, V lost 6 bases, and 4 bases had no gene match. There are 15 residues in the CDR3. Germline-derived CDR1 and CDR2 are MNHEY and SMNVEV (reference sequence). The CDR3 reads CASRDRGMSNQPQHF. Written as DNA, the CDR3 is TGTGCCAGCAGGGACAGGGGAATGAGCAATCAGCCCCAGCATTTT.

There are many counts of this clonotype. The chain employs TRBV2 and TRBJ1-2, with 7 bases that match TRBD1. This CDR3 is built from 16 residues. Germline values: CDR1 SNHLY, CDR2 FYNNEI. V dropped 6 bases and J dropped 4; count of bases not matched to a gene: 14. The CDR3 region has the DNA TGTGCCAGCAGCATACCGGGACAGCTAAGGCCCTATGGCTACACCTTC. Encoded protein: CASSIPGQLRPYGYTF.

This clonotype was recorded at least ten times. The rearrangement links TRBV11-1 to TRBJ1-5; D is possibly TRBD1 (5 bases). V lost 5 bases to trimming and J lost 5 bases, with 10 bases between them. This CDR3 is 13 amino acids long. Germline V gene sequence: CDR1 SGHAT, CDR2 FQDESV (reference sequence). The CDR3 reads CASSIGEDQPQHF. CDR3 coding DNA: TGTGCCAGCAGCATAGGGGAGGATCAGCCCCAGCATTTT.